The clone carrying this TCR beta chain was picked up a small number of times. The antigen is unknown. Germline trimming cut 2 bases from V and 4 bases from J; bases unmatched to any gene: 7. The length of the CDR3 is 15 residues. Germline V CDR1 and CDR2: DFQATT, SNEGSKA (reference sequence). 5'RACE template switching generated TCR cDNA, adding a universal primer site and UMIs. MiXCR, applied by TCRdb to the 5' RACE reads, yields one record per CDR3 protein. Here the sample spans about 350,000 distinct CDR3 sequences, 4.1% being singletons. The sample belongs to a study of T cells after yellow fever vaccination. General study points: Most clones from primary vaccination were detected again post-booster (roughly 96% CD4, around 90% CD8). Contaminants from the bulk population, in the form of abundant clonotypes, could be found in FACS-sorted repertoires.

This clonotype was obtained from a man in his late teens or twenties who received the YFV17D yellow fever vaccine. The V call is TRBV20-1, the J call TRBJ2-5; 10 nucleotides line up with TRBD1. Sequenced here: PBMCs, sampled 5 days after the yellow fever booster vaccination. As DNA, the CDR3 is TGCAGTGCTAGAAAATCGACAGGGGGCGGAGAGACCCAGTACTTC. This encodes CSARKSTGGGETQYF.